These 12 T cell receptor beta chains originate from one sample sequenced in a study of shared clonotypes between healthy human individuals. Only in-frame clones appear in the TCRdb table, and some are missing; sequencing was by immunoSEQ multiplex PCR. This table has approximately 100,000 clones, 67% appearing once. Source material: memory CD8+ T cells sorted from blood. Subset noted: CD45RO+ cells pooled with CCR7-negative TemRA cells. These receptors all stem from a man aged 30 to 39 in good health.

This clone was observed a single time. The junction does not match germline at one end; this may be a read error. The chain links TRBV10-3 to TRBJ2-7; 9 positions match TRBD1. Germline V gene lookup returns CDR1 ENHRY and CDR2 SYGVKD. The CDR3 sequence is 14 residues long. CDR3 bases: TGTGCCAGCAGTGCCTCGACAGGGGGCTACGAGCAGTACTTC. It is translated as CASSASTGGYEQYF.

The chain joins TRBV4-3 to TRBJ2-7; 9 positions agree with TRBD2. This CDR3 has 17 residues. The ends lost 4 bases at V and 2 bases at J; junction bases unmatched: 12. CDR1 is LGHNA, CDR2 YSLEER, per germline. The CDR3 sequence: CASSRSRPGGRAYEQYF. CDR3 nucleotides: TGCGCCAGCAGCCGCTCTCGGCCGGGCGGGAGGGCCTACGAGCAGTACTTC.

The CDR3: CASSSEQVEQYF. In DNA, the CDR3 is TGTGCCAGCAGCTCGGAGCAAGTCGAGCAGTACTTC. This chain joins TRBV4-2 and TRBJ2-7; D ambiguous. CDR3 length: 12 residues. V gave up 5 bases and J gave up 6 bases, with 11 bases separating them. Germline values: CDR1 LGHNA, CDR2 YNFKEQ.

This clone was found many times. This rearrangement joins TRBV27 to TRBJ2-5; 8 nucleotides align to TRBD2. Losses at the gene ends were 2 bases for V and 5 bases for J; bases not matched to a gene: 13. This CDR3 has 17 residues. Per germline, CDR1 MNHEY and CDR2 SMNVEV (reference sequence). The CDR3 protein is CASSLDMGTSFTETQYF. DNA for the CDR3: TGTGCCAGCAGTTTAGATATGGGGACTAGTTTCACGGAGACCCAGTACTTC.

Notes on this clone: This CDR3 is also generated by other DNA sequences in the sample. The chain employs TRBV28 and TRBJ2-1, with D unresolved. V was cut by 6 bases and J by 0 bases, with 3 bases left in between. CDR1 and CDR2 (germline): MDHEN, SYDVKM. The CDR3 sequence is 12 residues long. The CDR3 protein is CASSLSYNEQFF. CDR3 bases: TGTGCCAGCAGCCTCTCCTACAATGAGCAGTTCTTC.

CDR3 protein: CASSVTERASRGYTF. CDR3 nucleotides: TGTGCCAGCAGCGTCACAGAGAGGGCTTCCCGGGGCTACACCTTC. The V and J genes are TRBV9 and TRBJ1-2; D is uncertain. The CDR3 loop spans 15 amino acids. In germline, CDR1 is SGDLS, CDR2 YYNGEE. The germline V and J ends were trimmed by 2 bases and 8 bases, with 19 bases remaining between them.

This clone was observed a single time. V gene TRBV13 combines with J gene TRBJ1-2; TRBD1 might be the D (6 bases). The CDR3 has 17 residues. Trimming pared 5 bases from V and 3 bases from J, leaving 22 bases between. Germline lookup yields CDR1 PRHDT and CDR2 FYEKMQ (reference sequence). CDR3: CASSVPLTGTKDYGYTF. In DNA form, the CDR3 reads TGTGCCAGCAGCGTACCCCTCACAGGGACTAAAGACTATGGCTACACCTTC.

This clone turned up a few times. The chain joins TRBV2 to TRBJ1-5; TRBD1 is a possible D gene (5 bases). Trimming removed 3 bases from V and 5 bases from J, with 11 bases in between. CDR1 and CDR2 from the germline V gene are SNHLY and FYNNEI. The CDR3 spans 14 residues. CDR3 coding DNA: TGTGCCAGCAGTGACATGAGGGGCGATCAGCCCCAGCATTTT. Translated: CASSDMRGDQPQHF.

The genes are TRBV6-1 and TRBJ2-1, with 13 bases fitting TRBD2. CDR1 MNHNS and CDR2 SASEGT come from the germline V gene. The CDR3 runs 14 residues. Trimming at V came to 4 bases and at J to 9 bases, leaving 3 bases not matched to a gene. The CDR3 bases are TGTGCCAGCAGTGGTCGACTAGCGGGAGGTGAGCAGTTCTTC. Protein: CASSGRLAGGEQFF.

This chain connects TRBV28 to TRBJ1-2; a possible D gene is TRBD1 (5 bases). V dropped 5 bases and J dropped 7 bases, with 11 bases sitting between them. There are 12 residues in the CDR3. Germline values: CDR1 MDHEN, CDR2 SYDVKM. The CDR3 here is CASSNGGFGYTF. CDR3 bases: TGTGCCAGCAGTAATGGGGGGTTTGGCTACACCTTC.

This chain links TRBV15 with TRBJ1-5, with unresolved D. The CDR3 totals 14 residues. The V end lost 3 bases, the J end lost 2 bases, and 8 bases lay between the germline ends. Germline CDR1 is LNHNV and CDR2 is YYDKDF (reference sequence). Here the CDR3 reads CATSSIIGNQPQHF. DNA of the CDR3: TGTGCCACCAGCAGCATAATTGGCAATCAGCCCCAGCATTTT.

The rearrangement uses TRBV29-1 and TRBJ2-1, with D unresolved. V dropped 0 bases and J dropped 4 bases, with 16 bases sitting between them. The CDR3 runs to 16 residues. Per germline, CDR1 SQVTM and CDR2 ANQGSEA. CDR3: CSVEDWGSFQYNEQFF. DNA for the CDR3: TGCAGCGTTGAAGATTGGGGTTCGTTCCAATACAATGAGCAGTTCTTC.